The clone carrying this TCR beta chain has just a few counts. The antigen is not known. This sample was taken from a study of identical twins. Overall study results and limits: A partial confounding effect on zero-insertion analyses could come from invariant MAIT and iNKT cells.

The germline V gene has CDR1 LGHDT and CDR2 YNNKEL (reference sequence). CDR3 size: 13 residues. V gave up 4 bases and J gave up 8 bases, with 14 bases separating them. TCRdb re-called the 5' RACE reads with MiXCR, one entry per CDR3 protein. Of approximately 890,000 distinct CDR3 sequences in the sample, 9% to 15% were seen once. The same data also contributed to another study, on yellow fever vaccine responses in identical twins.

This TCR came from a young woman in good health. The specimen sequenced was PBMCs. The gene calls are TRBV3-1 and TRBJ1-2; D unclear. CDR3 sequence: CASSPSREGGYTF. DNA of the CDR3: TGTGCCAGCAGCCCCTCTAGGGAGGGAGGCTACACCTTC.